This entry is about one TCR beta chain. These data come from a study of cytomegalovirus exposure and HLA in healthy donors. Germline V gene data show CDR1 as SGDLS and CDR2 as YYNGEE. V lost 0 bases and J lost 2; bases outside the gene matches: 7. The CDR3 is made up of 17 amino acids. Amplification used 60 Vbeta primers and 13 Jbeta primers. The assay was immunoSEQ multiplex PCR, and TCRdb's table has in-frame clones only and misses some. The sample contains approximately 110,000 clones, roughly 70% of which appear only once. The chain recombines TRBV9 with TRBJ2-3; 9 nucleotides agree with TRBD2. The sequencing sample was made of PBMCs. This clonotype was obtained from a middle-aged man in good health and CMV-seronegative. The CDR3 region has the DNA TGTGCCAGCAGCGTAGGCGTAGCGGGGGCCTTCACAGATACGCAGTATTTT. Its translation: CASSVGVAGAFTDTQYF.